This T cell receptor beta chain was documented in a study of tissue T cells after allogeneic stem cell transplantation. Points from the study as a whole: TCR repertoires tracked anatomic similarity, regardless of disease or transplant status. Blood and spleen captured only part of the tissue TCR repertoire.

Time point in this sample: mouse harvest day 14 after allogeneic transplant. Mouse grafts combined 10^7 T-cell-depleted bone marrow cells with 10^6 splenic CD5+ T cells. B6 (H2b) cells into BALB/c (H2d) mice; tissues taken at day 7 or 14. This table comes from immunoSEQ multiplex PCR, and its TCRdb copy is limited to in-frame clones, with some not included. The sample records about 4,900 clones, approximately 47% being singletons. As concerns this clone: Its antigen is unknown. Gene labels here are mouse ones. From the germline J gene comes the end of the CDR3, since the read stops 1 residue before it.

With 0 bases removed from V and 4 bases from J, the gap between germline ends came to 9 bases. Germline V gives CDR1 KGHPV, CDR2 FQNQEV (reference sequence). The CDR3 has 15 amino acids. Sample: gut tissue. The sequence derives from a female BALB/c mouse given C57BL/6 T cells with graft-versus-host disease after an allogeneic hematopoietic cell transplant. The chain uses TRBV26 and TRBJ2-2; D tentatively reads TRBD1 or TRBD2 (6 bases each). CDR3 in amino acids: CASSLSEGGTGQLYF. The part of the CDR3 DNA that was read is TGTGCCAGCAGTCTGTCGGAGGGGGGCACCGGGCAGCTCTAC. Combining the CDR3 with reference TRBV26 and TRBJ2-2 gives the whole variable domain NSKVIQTPRYLVKGQGQKAKMRCIPEKGHPVVFWYQQNKNNEFKFLINFQNQEVLQQIDMTEKRFSAECPSNSPCSLEIQSSEAGDSALYLCASSLSEGGTGQLYFGEGSKLTVL.